The 22 T cell receptor beta chains given below trace back to one sample, sequenced in a study of naive and memory T cell subsets. Treatment of the sample: skin biopsy from PPD injection site in Mantoux-positive individual. An oligonucleotide containing a UMI was ligated to the 3' end of TCR cDNA. Ligated cDNA underwent four rounds of PCR with nested alpha and beta constant region primers and SP2. TCRdb itself ran the UMI-ligation and nested PCR reads through MiXCR, one entry per CDR3 protein. This table has 35,000 to 40,000 distinct CDR3 sequences, 9.5% to 11% appearing once. Material: skin, obtained from a tuberculin skin test site. These TCRs come from an adult in good health.

This clonotype has at least ten counts. This sequence joins TRBV3-1 and TRBJ2-7; 7 bases map to TRBD2. This CDR3 has 13 residues. Germline V gene lookup returns CDR1 LGHDT and CDR2 YNNKEL (reference sequence). V gave up 3 bases and J gave up 2 bases; unmatched junction bases: 1. CDR3 loop: CASSQGGTYEQYF. The CDR3 nucleotides are TGTGCCAGCAGCCAGGGGGGGACCTACGAGCAGTACTTC.

Worth noting for this clonotype: A much larger clone differs from this one at a single base, so this may be a read error. V and J are TRBV28 and TRBJ1-5; D is possibly TRBD1 (6 bases). The CDR3 covers 14 residues. The germline V gene has CDR1 MDHEN and CDR2 SYDVKM. CDR3 loop: CVSRPTGSSLAQHF. CDR3 bases: TGTGTCAGCAGGCCTACAGGGAGTTCCCTGGCCCAGCATTTT. The full variable domain, rest sourced from reference TRBV28 and TRBJ1-5, is DVKVTQSSRYLVKRTGEKVFLECVQDMDHENMFWYRQDPGLGLRLIYFSYDVKMKEKGDIPEGYSVSREKKERFSLILESASTNQTSMYLCVSRPTGSSLAQHFGDGTRLSIL.

This clonotype was seen only a few times. This sequence joins TRBV9 and TRBJ2-7, with TRBD1 matching over 9 bases. This CDR3 is built from 13 residues. Germline CDR1 is SGDLS and CDR2 is YYNGEE. With V trimmed by 0 bases and J by 7 bases, 2 bases remained unmatched. The CDR3 sequence: CASSVDGQGEQYF. The CDR3 DNA sequence: TGTGCCAGCAGCGTAGATGGACAGGGGGAGCAGTACTTC.

This clonotype has ten or more counts. The rearrangement links TRBV12-3 or TRBV12-4 to TRBJ2-7; TRBD2 is a possible D gene (6 bases). The CDR3 totals 13 residues. V was cut by 3 bases and J by 6 bases, with 12 bases left in between. CDR3 in DNA: TGTGCCAGCAGTTTCGGCGGGATGGGCGAGCAGTACTTC. Its translation is CASSFGGMGEQYF.

The V call is TRBV28, the J call TRBJ2-2; TRBD2 might be the D (6 bases). The CDR3 is 16 amino acids. Trimming took 6 bases from V and 3 from J, leaving 17 bases between them. CDR1 is MDHEN and CDR2 is SYDVKM in the germline V gene. CDR3 sequence reads: CASSSPGGFDTGELFF. Here the CDR3 DNA reads TGTGCCAGCAGCTCCCCTGGGGGGTTTGACACCGGGGAGCTGTTTTTT.

A single count supports this clonotype. This may be a read error: a much more frequent sequence differs by one nucleotide. The chain uses TRBV6-1 and TRBJ2-1, with 10 bases lining up with TRBD2. Looked up from germline, CDR1 is MNHNS and CDR2 is SASEGT. This CDR3 spans 17 amino acids. V lost 8 bases and J lost 4; bases outside the gene matches: 14. The CDR3 loop reads CASGEKTSGLGYNEQFF. The DNA of the CDR3 is TGTGCCAGCGGGGAAAAGACTAGCGGGCTGGGGTACAATGAGCAGTTCTTC.

This clonotype was seen only a few times. Because the CDR3's place on the DNA is in doubt, the DNA is left out and the CDR3 is given as listed by TCRdb. The CDR3 sequence: CASSFGQGTFF. The chain uses TRBV5-1 and TRBJ1-1; the DNA was not used to check the table's D call, TRBD1. The CDR3 is 11 amino acids long, termini counted. Germline V gives CDR1 SGHRS, CDR2 YFSETQ.

This clonotype came up many times. The chain employs TRBV12-3 or TRBV12-4 and TRBJ2-1; maybe TRBD2 (5 bases). The CDR3 spans 16 residues. Trimming stripped 5 bases from V and 0 bases from J, with 14 bases between. CDR3 amino acids: CASSPYHGSSYNEQFF. CDR3 nucleotide sequence: TGTGCCAGCAGTCCATATCATGGGAGCTCCTACAATGAGCAGTTCTTC.

This sequence joins TRBV5-6 and TRBJ2-2; D tentatively reads TRBD1 or TRBD2 (5 bases each). The CDR3 length is 15 residues. Trimming stripped 0 bases from V and 7 bases from J, with 13 bases between. From germline, CDR1 is SGHDT and CDR2 YYEEEE. The CDR3 here is CASSLVPGPIGELFF. CDR3 DNA sequence: TGTGCCAGCAGCTTGGTCCCGGGACCGATCGGGGAGCTGTTTTTT.

The chain carries TRBV7-8 and TRBJ2-7; unclear D gene. The V and J ends lost 5 bases and 3 bases respectively, with 8 bases between them. CDR1 and CDR2 from the germline V gene are SGHVS and FQNEAQ. The CDR3 extends over 12 amino acids. In DNA, the CDR3 is TGTGCCAGCAGCCACGTCGGCTACGAGCAGTACTTC. This codes for CASSHVGYEQYF.

This clonotype was seen many times. The J gene is TRBJ1-5, the V gene TRBV27, with D perhaps TRBD1 (5 bases). CDR3 length: 15 residues. V was trimmed by 2 bases and J by 7 bases, leaving 15 bases between them. Germline V CDR1 and CDR2: MNHEY, SMNVEV (reference sequence). Here the CDR3 DNA reads TGTGCCAGCAGTTTAAAGGGGTGGATGGGACAGCCCCAGCATTTT. Encoded protein: CASSLKGWMGQPQHF.

This clonotype was detected only a few times. This chain connects TRBV11-1 to TRBJ2-1; 7 bases line up with TRBD1. With 5 bases clipped from V and 7 bases from J, the junction kept 5 bases outside the gene matches. Germline V gene lookup returns CDR1 SGHAT and CDR2 FQDESV (reference sequence). This CDR3 has 13 residues. CDR3 sequence reads: CASSTQGRNEQFF. CDR3 nucleotides: TGTGCCAGCAGCACACAGGGGCGGAATGAGCAGTTCTTC.

This clonotype was recorded many times. The chain combines TRBV6-6 with TRBJ2-1; 10 bases align to TRBD2. Germline-derived CDR1 and CDR2 are MNHNY and SVGAGI (reference sequence). CDR3 size: 17 residues. With 7 bases clipped from V and 4 bases from J, the junction kept 13 bases outside the gene matches. In nucleotides, the CDR3 is TGTGCCAGCAAGTCAACGTCTAGCGGGAGTTCGTACAATGAGCAGTTCTTC. Protein: CASKSTSSGSSYNEQFF.

This clonotype ranks as medium-sized (0.01 to 0.1%). The chain joins TRBV27 to TRBJ1-5; TRBD1 agrees at 7 bases. J was trimmed by 7 bases and V by 5 bases; bases with no gene match: 5. CDR3 length: 13 amino acids. Germline V lookup: CDR1 MNHEY, CDR2 SMNVEV (reference sequence). CDR3 sequence (DNA): TGTGCCAGCAGTCCGACAGGGAGCCAGCCCCAGCATTTT. Encoded protein: CASSPTGSQPQHF.

V and J are TRBV27 and TRBJ1-4; TRBD1 agrees at 8 bases. This CDR3 has 15 residues. Germline CDR1 reads MNHEY; CDR2 reads SMNVEV (reference sequence). J was trimmed by 6 bases and V by 0 bases; bases with no gene match: 3. CDR3 loop: CASSLSRGRHEKLFF. The DNA of the CDR3 is TGTGCCAGCAGTTTATCCAGGGGGCGGCATGAAAAACTGTTTTTT.

This clonotype appeared a few times. The chain uses TRBV20-1 and TRBJ1-5, with TRBD1 matching 7 bases. J gave up 3 bases and V 0 bases, and 8 bases lay outside the gene matches. The length of the CDR3 is 16 residues. Per the germline V gene, CDR1 is DFQATT and CDR2 is SNEGSKA (reference sequence). Here the CDR3 reads CSAREIDRADNQPQHF. The CDR3 nucleotides read TGCAGTGCTAGAGAGATAGACAGGGCAGACAATCAGCCCCAGCATTTT.

J is TRBJ2-1 and V is TRBV7-8; 12 bases align to TRBD2. With 3 bases clipped from V and 3 bases from J, the junction kept 9 bases outside the gene matches. CDR3 length: 18 amino acids. CDR1 and CDR2 (germline): SGHVS, FQNEAQ. The CDR3 region has the DNA TGTGCCAGCAGCTTTAGGACTAGCGGGACGAACTACTACAATGAGCAGTTCTTC. It specifies CASSFRTSGTNYYNEQFF.

This clonotype was seen at least ten times. The rearrangement uses TRBV29-1 and TRBJ2-3; TRBD1 matches at 11 bases. Germline CDR1 SQVTM, CDR2 ANQGSEA. V lost 6 bases to trimming and J lost 4 bases; unmatched junction nucleotides: 6. This CDR3 is 14 amino acids long. Written as DNA, the CDR3 is TGCAGCGTAGAGGGACAGGGGGTAGCAGATACGCAGTATTTT. This sequence encodes CSVEGQGVADTQYF.

The sample holds a few counts of this clonotype. The chain is built from TRBV5-1 and TRBJ1-3, with 8 bases aligning to TRBD1. With 3 bases clipped from V and 4 bases from J, the junction kept 6 bases outside the gene matches. This CDR3 has 15 residues. Per germline, CDR1 SGHRS and CDR2 YFSETQ. This CDR3 is CASSSTGEVGNTIYF. CDR3 coding DNA: TGCGCCAGCAGCTCGACAGGGGAGGTCGGAAACACCATATATTTT. The full variable domain, in which reference TRBV5-1 and TRBJ1-3 provide the parts outside the CDR3, is KAGVTQTPRYLIKTRGQQVTLSCSPISGHRSVSWYQQTPGQGLQFLFEYFSETQRNKGNFPGRFSGRQFSNSRSEMNVSTLELGDSALYLCASSSTGEVGNTIYFGEGSWLTVV.

The gene calls are TRBV10-2 and TRBJ1-1; 10 bases are shared with TRBD1. The germline V gene has CDR1 WSHSY and CDR2 SAAADI. The V segment lost 5 bases and the J segment 1 base; nucleotides outside the gene matches: 7. The CDR3 spans 16 residues. The CDR3 DNA reads as TGCGCCAGCAGTCCACGGGACAGGGGTTGGAACACTGAAGCTTTCTTT. Residues: CASSPRDRGWNTEAFF.

There are a few counts of this clonotype. The CDR3 protein is CASSLGSALTYEQYF. The CDR3 DNA reads TGTGCCAGCAGCTTAGGGTCAGCCCTCACCTACGAGCAGTACTTC. The rearrangement joins TRBV7-2 to TRBJ2-7; D call uncertain. Trimming shortened V by 1 base and J by 2 bases, and 12 bases separated the two germline ends. The CDR3 is 15 residues long. From germline, CDR1 is SGHTA and CDR2 FQGNSA.

This clonotype was counted at least ten times. The chain links TRBV5-5 to TRBJ1-5; D is possibly TRBD1 (5 bases). Trimming left V 1 base short and J 3 bases short, with 17 bases between. The CDR3 sequence is 17 residues long. Germline V gives CDR1 SGHKS, CDR2 YYEKEE (reference sequence). This CDR3 reads CASSLYGGEGYNQPQHF. CDR3 DNA sequence: TGTGCCAGCAGCTTGTACGGGGGAGAGGGATACAATCAGCCCCAGCATTTT.